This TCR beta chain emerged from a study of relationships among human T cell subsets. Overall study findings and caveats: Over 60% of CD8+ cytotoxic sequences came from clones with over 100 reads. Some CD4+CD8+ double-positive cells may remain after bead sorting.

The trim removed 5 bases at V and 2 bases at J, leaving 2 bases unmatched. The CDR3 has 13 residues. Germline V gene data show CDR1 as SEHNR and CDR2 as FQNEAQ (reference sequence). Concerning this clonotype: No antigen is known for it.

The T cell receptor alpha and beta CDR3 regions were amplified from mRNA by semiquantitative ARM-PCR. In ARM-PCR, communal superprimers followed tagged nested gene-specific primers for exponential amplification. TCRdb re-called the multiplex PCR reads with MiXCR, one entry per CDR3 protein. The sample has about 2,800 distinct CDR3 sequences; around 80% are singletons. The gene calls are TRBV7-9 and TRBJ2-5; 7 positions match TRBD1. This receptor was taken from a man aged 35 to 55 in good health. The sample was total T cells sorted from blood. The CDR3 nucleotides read TGTGCCAGCAGCACGACAGGGCAAGAGACCCAGTACTTC. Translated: CASSTTGQETQYF.